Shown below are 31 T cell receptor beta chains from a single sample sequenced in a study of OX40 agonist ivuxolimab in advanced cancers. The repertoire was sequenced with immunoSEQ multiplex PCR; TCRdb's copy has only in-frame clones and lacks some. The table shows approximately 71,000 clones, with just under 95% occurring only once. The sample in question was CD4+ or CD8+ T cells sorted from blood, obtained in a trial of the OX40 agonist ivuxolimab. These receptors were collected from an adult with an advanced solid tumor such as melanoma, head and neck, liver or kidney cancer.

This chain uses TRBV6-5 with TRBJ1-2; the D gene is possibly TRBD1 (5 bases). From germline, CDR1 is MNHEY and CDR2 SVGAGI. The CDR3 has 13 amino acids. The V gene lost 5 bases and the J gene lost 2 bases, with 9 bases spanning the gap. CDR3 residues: CASSQPGNYGYTF. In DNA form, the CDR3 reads TGTGCCAGCAGTCAACCAGGGAACTATGGCTACACCTTC.

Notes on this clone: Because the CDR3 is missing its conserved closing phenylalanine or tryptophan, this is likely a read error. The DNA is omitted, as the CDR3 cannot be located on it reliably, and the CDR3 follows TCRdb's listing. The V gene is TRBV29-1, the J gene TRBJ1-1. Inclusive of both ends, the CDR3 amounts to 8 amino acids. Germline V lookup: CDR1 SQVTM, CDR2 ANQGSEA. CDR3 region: CSVTGGDI.

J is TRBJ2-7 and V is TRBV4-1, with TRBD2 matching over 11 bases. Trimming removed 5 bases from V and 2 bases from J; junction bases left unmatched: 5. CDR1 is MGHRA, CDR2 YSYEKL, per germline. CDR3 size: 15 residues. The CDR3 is CASSGLAGLAYEQYF. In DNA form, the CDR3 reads TGCGCCAGCAGCGGACTAGCGGGTCTAGCCTACGAGCAGTACTTC.

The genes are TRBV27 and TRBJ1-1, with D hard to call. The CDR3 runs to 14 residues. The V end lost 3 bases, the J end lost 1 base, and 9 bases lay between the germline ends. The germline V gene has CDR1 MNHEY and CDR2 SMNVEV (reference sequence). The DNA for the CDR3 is TGTGCCAGCAGTTTCAGTTGGGCGAACACTGAAGCTTTCTTT. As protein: CASSFSWANTEAFF.

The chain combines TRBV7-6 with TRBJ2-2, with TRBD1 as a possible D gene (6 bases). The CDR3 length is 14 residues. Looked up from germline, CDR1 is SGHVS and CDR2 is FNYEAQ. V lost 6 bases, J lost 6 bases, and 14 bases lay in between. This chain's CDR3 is CASRHRVKAGELFF. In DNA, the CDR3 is TGTGCCAGCAGACACAGGGTGAAGGCCGGGGAGCTGTTTTTT.

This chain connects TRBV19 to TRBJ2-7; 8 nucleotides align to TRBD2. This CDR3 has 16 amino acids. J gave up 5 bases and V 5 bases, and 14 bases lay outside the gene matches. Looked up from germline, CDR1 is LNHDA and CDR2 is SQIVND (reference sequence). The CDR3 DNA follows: TGTGCCAGTAGTGACCTCCCGGGACTAGTAAGGGACGAGCAGTACTTC. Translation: CASSDLPGLVRDEQYF.

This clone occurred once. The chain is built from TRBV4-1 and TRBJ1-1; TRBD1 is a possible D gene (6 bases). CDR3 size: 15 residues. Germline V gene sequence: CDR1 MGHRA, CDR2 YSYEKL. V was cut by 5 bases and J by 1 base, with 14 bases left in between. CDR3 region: CASSFRGAENTEAFF. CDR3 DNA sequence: TGCGCCAGCAGCTTCAGGGGAGCGGAGAACACTGAAGCTTTCTTT.

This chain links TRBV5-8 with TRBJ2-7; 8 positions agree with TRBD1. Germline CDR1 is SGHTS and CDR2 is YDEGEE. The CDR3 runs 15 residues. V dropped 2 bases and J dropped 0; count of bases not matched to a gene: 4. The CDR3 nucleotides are TGTGCCAGCAGCTTCGACAGGGGATTCTCCTACGAGCAGTACTTC. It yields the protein CASSFDRGFSYEQYF.

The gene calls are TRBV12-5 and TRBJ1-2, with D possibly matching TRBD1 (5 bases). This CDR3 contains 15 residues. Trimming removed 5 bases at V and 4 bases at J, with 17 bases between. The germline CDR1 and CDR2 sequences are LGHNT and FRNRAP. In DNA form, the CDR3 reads TGTGCTAGTGGTATCTCAGGGAACTTTGGCTATGGCTACACCTTC. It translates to CASGISGNFGYGYTF. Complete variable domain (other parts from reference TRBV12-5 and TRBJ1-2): DARVTQTPRHKVTEMGQEVTMRCQPILGHNTVFWYRQTMMQGLELLAYFRNRAPLDDSGMPKDRFSAEMPDATLATLKIQPSEPRDSAVYFCASGISGNFGYGYTFGSGTRLTVV.

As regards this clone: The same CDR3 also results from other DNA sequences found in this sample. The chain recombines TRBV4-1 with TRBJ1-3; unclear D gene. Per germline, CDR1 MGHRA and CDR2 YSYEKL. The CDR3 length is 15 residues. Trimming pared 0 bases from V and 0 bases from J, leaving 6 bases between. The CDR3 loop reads CASSQDEGSGNTIYF. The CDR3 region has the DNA TGCGCCAGCAGCCAAGATGAGGGCTCTGGAAACACCATATATTTT.

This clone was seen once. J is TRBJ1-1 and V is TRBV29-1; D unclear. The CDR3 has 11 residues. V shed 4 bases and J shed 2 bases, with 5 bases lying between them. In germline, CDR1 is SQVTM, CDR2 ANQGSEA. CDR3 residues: CSVARNTEAFF. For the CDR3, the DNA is TGCAGCGTTGCCAGAAACACTGAAGCTTTCTTT.

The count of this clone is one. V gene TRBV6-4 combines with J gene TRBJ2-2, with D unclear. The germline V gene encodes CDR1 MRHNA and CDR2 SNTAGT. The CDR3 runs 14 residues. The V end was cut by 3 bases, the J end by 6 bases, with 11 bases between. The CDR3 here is CASSELSSSGELFF. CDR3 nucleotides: TGTGCCAGCAGTGAGCTCTCTTCGTCCGGGGAGCTGTTTTTT.

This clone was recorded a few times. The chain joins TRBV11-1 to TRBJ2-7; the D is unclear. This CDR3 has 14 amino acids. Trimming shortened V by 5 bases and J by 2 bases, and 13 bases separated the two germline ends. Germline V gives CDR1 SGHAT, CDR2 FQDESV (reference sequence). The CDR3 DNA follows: TGTGCCAGCAGCCCCCGTTTAGGGCCCTACGAGCAGTACTTC. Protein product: CASSPRLGPYEQYF.

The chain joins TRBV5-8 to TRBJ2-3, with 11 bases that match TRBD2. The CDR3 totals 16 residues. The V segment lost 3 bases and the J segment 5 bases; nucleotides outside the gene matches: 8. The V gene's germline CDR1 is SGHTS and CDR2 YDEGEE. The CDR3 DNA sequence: TGTGCCAGCAGCTATTTAGCGGGGGGGCCCGAAGATACGCAGTATTTT. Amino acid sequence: CASSYLAGGPEDTQYF.

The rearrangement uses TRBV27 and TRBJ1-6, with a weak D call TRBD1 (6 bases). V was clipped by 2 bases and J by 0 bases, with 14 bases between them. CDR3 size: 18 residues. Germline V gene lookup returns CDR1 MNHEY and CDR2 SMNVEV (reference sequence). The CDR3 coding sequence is TGTGCCAGCAGTTTAAAAAACAGGGAGACCTCCTATAATTCACCCCTCCACTTT. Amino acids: CASSLKNRETSYNSPLHF.

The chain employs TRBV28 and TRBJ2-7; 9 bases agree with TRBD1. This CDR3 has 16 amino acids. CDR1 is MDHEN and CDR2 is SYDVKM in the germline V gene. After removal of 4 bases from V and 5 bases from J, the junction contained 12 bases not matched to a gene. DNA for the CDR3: TGTGCCAGCAGTTCCCACGGGACAGGGAAAACCCACGAGCAGTACTTC. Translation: CASSSHGTGKTHEQYF.

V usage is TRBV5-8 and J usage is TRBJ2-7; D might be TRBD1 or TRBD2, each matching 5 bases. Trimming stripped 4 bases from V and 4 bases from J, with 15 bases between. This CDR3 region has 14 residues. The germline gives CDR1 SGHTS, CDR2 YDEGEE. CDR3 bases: TGTGCCAGCAGCCCCGGGACCGGGGAGTACGAGCAGTACTTC. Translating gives CASSPGTGEYEQYF.

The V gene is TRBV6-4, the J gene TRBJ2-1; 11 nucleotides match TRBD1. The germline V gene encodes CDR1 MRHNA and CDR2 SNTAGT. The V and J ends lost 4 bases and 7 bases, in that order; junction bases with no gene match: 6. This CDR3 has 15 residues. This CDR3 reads CASSAGTGGINEQFF. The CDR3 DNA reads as TGTGCCAGCAGTGCAGGGACAGGGGGAATTAATGAGCAGTTCTTC.

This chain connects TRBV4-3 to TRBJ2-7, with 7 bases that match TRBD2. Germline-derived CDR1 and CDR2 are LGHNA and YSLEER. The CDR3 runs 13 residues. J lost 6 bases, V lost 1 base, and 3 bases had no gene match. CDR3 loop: CASSQGRGGEQYF. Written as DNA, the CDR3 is TGCGCCAGCAGCCAAGGTCGCGGGGGCGAGCAGTACTTC.

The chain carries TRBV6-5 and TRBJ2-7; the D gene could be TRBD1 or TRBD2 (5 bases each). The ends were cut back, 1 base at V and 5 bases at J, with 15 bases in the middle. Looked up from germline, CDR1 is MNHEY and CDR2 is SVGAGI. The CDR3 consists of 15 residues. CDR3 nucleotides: TGTGCCAGCAGTTACTTATTTGGGGACGCGGACGAGCAGTACTTC. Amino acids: CASSYLFGDADEQYF.

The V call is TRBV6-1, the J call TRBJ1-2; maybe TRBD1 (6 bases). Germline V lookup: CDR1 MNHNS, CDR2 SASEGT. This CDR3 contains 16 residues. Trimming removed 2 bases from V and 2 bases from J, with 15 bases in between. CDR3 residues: CASSEWGGLGNYGYTF. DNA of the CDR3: TGTGCCAGCAGTGAATGGGGGGGGCTTGGCAACTATGGCTACACCTTC.

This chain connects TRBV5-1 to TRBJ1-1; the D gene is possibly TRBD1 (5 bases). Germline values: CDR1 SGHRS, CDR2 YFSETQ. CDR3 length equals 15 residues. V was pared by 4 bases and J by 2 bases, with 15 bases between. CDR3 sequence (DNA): TGCGCCAGCAGCCTATGGGGGGGTTCCAACACTGAAGCTTTCTTT. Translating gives CASSLWGGSNTEAFF.

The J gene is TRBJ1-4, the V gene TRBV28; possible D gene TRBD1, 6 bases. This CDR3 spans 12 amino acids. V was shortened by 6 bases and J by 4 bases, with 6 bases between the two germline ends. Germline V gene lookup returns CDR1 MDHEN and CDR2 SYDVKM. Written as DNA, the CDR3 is TGTGCCAGCAGACAGGGTAATGAAAAACTGTTTTTT. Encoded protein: CASRQGNEKLFF.

CDR3 in DNA: TGTGCCAGCTCACTAGGGACAGCCCTCTCCTACGAGCAGTACTTC. Residues: CASSLGTALSYEQYF. The genes are TRBV18 and TRBJ2-7; 7 nucleotides match TRBD1. The CDR3 is made up of 15 amino acids. Unmatched junction bases numbered 6, after V lost 4 bases and J lost 0 bases. The V gene's germline CDR1 is KGHSH and CDR2 LQKENI.

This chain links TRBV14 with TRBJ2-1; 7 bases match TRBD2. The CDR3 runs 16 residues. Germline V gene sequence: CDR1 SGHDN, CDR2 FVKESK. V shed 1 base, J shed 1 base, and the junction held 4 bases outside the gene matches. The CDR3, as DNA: TGTGCCAGCAGCCAAGGGGCCGGGAGGTCCTACAATGAGCAGTTCTTC. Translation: CASSQGAGRSYNEQFF.

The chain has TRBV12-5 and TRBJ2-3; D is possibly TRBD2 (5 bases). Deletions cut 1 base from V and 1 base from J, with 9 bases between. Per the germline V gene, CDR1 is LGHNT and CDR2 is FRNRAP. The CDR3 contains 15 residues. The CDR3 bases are TGTGCTAGTGGTTTGGGAGGGCAGGGCACAGATACGCAGTATTTT. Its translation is CASGLGGQGTDTQYF.

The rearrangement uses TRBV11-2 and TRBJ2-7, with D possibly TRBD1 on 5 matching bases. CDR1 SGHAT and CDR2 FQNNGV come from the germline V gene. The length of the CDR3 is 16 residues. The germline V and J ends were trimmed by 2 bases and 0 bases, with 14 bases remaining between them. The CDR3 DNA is TGTGCCAGCAGCTTAACAGGACCCCTCGGCTCCTACGAGCAGTACTTC. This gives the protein CASSLTGPLGSYEQYF.

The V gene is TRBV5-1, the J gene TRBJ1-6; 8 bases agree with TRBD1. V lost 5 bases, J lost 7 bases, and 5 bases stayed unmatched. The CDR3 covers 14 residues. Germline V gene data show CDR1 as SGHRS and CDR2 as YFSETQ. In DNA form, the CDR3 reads TGCGCCAGCAGAATACAGGGGGGGAATTCACCCCTCCACTTT. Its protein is CASRIQGGNSPLHF.

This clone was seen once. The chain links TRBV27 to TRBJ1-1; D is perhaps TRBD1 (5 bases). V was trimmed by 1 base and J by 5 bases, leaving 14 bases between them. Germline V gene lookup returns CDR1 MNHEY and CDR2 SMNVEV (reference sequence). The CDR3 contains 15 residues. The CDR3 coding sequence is TGTGCCAGCAGTTTATGGGGGAATTCGGAGACTGAAGCTTTCTTT. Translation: CASSLWGNSETEAFF.

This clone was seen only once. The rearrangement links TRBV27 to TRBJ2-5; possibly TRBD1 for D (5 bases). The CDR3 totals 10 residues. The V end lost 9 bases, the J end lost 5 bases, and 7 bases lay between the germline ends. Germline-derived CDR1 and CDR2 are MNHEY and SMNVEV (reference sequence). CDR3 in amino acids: CASKGETQYF. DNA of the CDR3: TGTGCCAGTAAGGGGGAGACCCAGTACTTC.

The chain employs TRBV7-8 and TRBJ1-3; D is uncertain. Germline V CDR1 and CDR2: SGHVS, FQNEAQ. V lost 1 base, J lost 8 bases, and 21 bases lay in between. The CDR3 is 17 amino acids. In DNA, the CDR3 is TGTGCCAGCAGCTTAGTGGTTGCGGGAGCTAAAGCGGACACCATATATTTT. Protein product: CASSLVVAGAKADTIYF.